This section outlines one T cell receptor (beta chain) sequence together with its context. What it binds is unknown. This sample was taken from a study of OX40 agonist ivuxolimab in advanced cancers. Study summary: Mean age approximately 66 years, range roughly 20 to 85; roughly 82% male.

Study findings and constraints: Among the least clonally expanded were partial responders at 0.1-3.0 mg/kg.

Sequencing was performed with immunoSEQ multiplex PCR; in TCRdb, only in-frame clones are kept and a portion is missing. The data show about 61,000 clones, with 90% to 95% seen just once and over 15% held by the top ten. Germline V gene sequence: CDR1 MGHRA, CDR2 YSYEKL. J gave up 0 bases and V 1 base, and 4 bases lay outside the gene matches. CDR3 length: 16 residues. The V gene is TRBV4-1, the J gene TRBJ2-3; 7 bases align to TRBD1. This receptor was taken from an adult with an advanced solid tumor such as melanoma, head and neck, liver or kidney cancer. The sample was CD4+ or CD8+ T cells sorted from blood, taken in a trial of the OX40 agonist ivuxolimab. The CDR3 DNA reads as TGCGCCAGCAGCCAAGCCGGACAGGATAGCACAGATACGCAGTATTTT. Protein product: CASSQAGQDSTDTQYF.